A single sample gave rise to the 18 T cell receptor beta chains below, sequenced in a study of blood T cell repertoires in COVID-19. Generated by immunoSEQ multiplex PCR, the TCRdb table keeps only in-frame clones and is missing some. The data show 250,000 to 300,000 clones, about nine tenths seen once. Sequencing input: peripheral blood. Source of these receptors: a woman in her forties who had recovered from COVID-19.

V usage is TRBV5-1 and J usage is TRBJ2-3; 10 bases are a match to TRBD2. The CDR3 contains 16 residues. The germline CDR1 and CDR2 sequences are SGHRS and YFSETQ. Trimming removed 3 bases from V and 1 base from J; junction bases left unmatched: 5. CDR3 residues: CASSSGLAEGTDTQYF. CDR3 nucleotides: TGCGCCAGCAGCTCCGGACTAGCGGAGGGCACAGATACGCAGTATTTT.

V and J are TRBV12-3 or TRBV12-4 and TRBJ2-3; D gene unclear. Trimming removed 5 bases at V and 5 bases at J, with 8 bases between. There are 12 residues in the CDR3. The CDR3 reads CASSRPGDTQYF. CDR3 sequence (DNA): TGTGCCAGCAGTCGACCGGGAGATACGCAGTATTTT.

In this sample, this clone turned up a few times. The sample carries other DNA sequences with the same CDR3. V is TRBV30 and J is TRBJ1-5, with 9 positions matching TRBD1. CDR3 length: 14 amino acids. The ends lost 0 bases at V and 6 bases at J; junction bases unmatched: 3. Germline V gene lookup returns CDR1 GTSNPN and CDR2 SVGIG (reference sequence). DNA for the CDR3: TGTGCCTGGAGTGTACAGGGGGCTGGTCAGCCCCAGCATTTT. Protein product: CAWSVQGAGQPQHF.

This chain's CDR3 is CASRDRGTTEAFF. The CDR3 nucleotides are TGTGCCAGCAGAGACAGGGGCACCACTGAAGCTTTCTTT. V gene TRBV12-3 or TRBV12-4 combines with J gene TRBJ1-1; 8 positions match TRBD1. Germline trimming cut 6 bases from V and 4 bases from J; bases unmatched to any gene: 4. The CDR3 totals 13 residues.

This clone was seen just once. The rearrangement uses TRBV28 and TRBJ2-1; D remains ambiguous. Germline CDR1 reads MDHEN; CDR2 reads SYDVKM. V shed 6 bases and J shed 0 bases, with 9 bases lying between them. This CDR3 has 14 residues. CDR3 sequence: CASSPPYSYNEQFF. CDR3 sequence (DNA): TGTGCCAGCAGCCCCCCTTACTCCTACAATGAGCAGTTCTTC.

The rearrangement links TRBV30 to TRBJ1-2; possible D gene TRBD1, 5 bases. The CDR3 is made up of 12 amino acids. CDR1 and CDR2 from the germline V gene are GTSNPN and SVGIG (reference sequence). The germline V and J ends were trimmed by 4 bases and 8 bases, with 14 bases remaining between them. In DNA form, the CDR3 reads TGTGCCTGGATCTCCAGGGTCGGAGGCTACACCTTC. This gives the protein CAWISRVGGYTF.

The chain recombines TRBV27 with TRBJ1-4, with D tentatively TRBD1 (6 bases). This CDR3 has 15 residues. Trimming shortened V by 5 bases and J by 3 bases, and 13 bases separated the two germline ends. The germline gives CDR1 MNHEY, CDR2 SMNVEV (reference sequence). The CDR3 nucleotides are TGTGCCAGCAGTCCCCAGACAGGCCCTAATGAAAAACTGTTTTTT. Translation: CASSPQTGPNEKLFF.

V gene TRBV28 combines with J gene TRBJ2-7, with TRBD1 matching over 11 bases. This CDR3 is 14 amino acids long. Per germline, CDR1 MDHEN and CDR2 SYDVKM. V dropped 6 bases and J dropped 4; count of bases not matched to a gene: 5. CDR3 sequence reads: CASRHRDRGYEQYF. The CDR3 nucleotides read TGTGCCAGCAGACACCGGGACAGGGGGTACGAGCAGTACTTC.

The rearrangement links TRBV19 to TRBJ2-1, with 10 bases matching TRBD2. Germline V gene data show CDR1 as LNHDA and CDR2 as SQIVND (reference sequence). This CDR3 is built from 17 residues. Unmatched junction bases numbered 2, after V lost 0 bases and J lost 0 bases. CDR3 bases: TGTGCCAGTAGTATAGAAGCTAGCGGGAGCTCCTACAATGAGCAGTTCTTC. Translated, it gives CASSIEASGSSYNEQFF.

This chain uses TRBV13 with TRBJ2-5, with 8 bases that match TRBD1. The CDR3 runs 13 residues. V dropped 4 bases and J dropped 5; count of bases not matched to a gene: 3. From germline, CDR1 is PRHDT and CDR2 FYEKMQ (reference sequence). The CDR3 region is CASSSDRVETQYF. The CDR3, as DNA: TGTGCCAGCAGCTCGGACAGGGTCGAGACCCAGTACTTC.

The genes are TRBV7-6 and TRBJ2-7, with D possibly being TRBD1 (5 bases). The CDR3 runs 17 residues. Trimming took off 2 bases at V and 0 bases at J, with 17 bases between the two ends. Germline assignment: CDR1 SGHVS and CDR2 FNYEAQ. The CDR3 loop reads CASSLQPFDSSSYEQYF. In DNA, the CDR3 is TGTGCCAGCAGCTTACAACCCTTTGACAGCAGCTCCTACGAGCAGTACTTC.

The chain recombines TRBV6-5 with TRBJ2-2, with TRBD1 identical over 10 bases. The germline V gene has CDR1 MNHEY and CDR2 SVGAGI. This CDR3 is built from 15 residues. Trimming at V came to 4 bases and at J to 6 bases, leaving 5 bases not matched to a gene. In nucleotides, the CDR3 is TGTGCCAGCAGTTCAACGGGACAGGGGTCCGGGGAGCTGTTTTTT. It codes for CASSSTGQGSGELFF.

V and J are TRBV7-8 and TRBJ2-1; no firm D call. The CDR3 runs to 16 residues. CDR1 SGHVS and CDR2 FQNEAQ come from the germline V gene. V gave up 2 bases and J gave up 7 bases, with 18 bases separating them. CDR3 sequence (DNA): TGTGCCAGCAGCTTAAGAAGCGCAAATTTTCTTAATGAGCAGTTCTTC. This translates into CASSLRSANFLNEQFF.

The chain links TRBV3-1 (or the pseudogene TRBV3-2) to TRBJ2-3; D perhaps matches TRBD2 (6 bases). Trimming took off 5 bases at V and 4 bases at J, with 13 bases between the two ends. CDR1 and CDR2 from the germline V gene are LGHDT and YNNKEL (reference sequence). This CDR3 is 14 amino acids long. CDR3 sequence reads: CASSSRERADTQYF. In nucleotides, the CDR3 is TGTGCCAGCAGCTCTCGGGAGCGGGCAGATACGCAGTATTTT.

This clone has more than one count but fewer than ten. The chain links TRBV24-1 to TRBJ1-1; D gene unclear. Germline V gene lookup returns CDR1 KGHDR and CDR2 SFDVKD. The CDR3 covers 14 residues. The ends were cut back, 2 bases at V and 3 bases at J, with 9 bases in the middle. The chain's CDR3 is CATSDSTRHTEAFF. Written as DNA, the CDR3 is TGTGCCACCAGTGATTCCACCAGGCACACTGAAGCTTTCTTT.

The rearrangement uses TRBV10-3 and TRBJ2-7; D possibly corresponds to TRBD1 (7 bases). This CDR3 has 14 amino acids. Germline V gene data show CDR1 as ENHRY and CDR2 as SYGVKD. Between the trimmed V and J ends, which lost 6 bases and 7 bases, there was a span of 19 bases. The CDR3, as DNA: TGTGCCATCAGCGATACGACAGGGAGGCAAGAGCAGTACTTC. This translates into CAISDTTGRQEQYF.

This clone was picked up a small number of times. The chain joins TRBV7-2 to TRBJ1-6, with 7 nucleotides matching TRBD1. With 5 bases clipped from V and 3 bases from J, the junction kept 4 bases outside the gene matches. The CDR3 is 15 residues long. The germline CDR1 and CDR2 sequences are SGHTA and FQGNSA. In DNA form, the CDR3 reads TGTGCCAGCAGCCTAGGGACAGACTATAATTCACCCCTCCACTTT. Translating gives CASSLGTDYNSPLHF.

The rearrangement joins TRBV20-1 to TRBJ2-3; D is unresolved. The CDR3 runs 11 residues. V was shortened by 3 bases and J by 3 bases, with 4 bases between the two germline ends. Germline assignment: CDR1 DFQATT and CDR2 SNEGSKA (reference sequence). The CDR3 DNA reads TGCAGTGCTAGGAGTACAGATACGCAGTATTTT. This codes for CSARSTDTQYF.